This T cell receptor beta chain stems from a study of T cell responses to AZD1222 COVID-19 vaccine. Study as a whole: The analysis combined second doses at about 4 or about 12 weeks.

TCRdb's copy holds only in-frame clones and misses some; the assay was immunoSEQ multiplex PCR. In the table there are some 140,000 clones, around nine tenths of which are singletons. Sequenced here: peripheral blood, sampled on day 0 of AZD1222 vaccination. The receptor was derived from an adult in good health.

CDR3 nucleotides: TGCAGCGTTCAGGGAGGTGAAAAACTGTTTTTT. This encodes CSVQGGEKLFF. The J gene is TRBJ1-4, the V gene TRBV29-1, with D perhaps matching TRBD1 (5 bases). Per germline, CDR1 SQVTM and CDR2 ANQGSEA. The V gene lost 5 bases and the J gene lost 7 bases, with 8 bases spanning the gap. This CDR3 is 11 amino acids long.